This T cell receptor beta chain was identified in a study of identifying expanded T cells in peripheral blood. Study-wide results and caveats: Over two and four weeks, about 17 and 20 clones changed, versus around 1.2 between replicates.

The data were produced by immunoSEQ multiplex PCR, yet TCRdb's version contains in-frame clones alone and is incomplete. The table records approximately 85,000 clones, 88% of them present only once. Comment on this clone: Its antigen is not identified.

Per germline, CDR1 MNHEY and CDR2 SMNVEV (reference sequence). The junction had 9 bases not matched to a gene; V was cut back by 6 bases and J by 7 bases. CDR3 length: 15 amino acids. Sequencing used blood. This chain joins TRBV27 and TRBJ2-2, with 9 bases identical to TRBD1. The origin of this receptor is a person aged 18 to 75 in good health. CDR3 sequence (DNA): TGTGCCAGCAGCTCAGCCGGGACAGGGAGCGGGGAGCTGTTTTTT. Amino acids: CASSSAGTGSGELFF.